This T cell receptor (beta chain) was captured by sequencing in a study of cytomegalovirus exposure and HLA in healthy donors (dated by TCRdb to about 2017). About the study as a whole: In an earlier analysis of 587 of the donors, approximately 300 Gb of sequence data and about 110 million unique TCR beta sequences from roughly 190 million T cells were reported. Both class I and class II loci were covered by HLA typing, at four-digit resolution. Every repertoire in the discovery cohort had been generated on one and the same sequencing platform. Alongside the repertoire data, information on donor age, sex, ethnicity and CMV serostatus was compiled. The study combined high-throughput TCR immunosequencing, statistical association of individual TCRs with disease status, and machine learning to predict cytomegalovirus infection status. Typing coverage differed by locus: A, B, C, DRB1 and DQB1 were typed in roughly 620-630 donors, DQA1 in 500 to 550, DPA1 in around 600, and DPB1 in roughly 450. Along with the roughly 670-subject first cohort, a separate validation cohort of more than 90 different subjects was used. Because of strong linkage in the cohort, five DR-DQ haplotypes were treated as single units for association and clustering. In a later analysis, previously published TCR beta repertoires from 600 to 850 donors were re-analyzed and high-resolution HLA genotyping was added so that TCR occurrence patterns could be studied. Across some 400 genotyped donors of the cohort, an average of approximately 220,000 unique TCR beta nucleotide sequences per donor were sequenced, and roughly 20% of those sequences were non-productive. A later genetic analysis took genome-wide SNP genotypes for about 55% of the roughly 670 donors and used that subset as a discovery cohort. The aim of the study was to test whether cataloging public T cell receptors could identify signatures of past pathogen exposure. The later analysis used no new phenotypic data to find candidate immune exposures, relying instead on TCR beta sequences and their occurrence across donors. The study profiled the T cell repertoires of hundreds of subjects by immunosequencing and related them to cytomegalovirus serostatus. About 300 gigabases of sequencing data and 80 million or so unique TCR sequences were included in an early release covering about 700 HLA-typed donors. Of the 300 to 500 genotyped donors, over 80% were placed in the genetic ancestry cluster associated with self-reported Caucasian donors. In an earlier analysis of over 550 of the donors, high-throughput TCR beta sequencing was used to judge whether each TCR beta V gene segment behaved as functional or pseudogenic. Beyond this particular receptor, the publication reports: According to a later analysis, parvovirus B19, influenza, CMV and Epstein-Barr virus appeared linked to several top co-occurrence clusters. Most CMV-associated TCR beta chains appeared to be HLA-restricted in a later analysis, and the HLA associations seemed to be driven largely by CMV exposure. In vitro tests confirmed that a few of the cytomegalovirus-associated TCR beta chains recognize cytomegalovirus antigens. Broadly in line with IMGT annotations, most TCR beta V segments showed up in productive rearrangements about 87% or about 30% of the time in an earlier analysis of several hundred of the donors. A cluster of highly shared sequence variants was judged likely to represent a technical artifact of the sequencing pipeline. Roughly uniform sequencing depth across donors was assumed in presence/absence analyses, although this assumption may not hold. The cohort was sequenced for TCR beta chains only, and without alpha or paired-chain data the features that could be detected were limited. Compared with equally common non-associated chains, HLA-associated TCR beta chains in a later analysis were more clonally expanded and had lower generation probabilities. A later analysis found that TCR association rates varied across HLA loci, with DRB1 alleles showing the most associated TCRs and HLA-C alleles the fewest. Because HLA typing was missing for some donors at each locus, association tests included only the typed subset. Seventeen rarely observed V segments, including chromosome 9 orphons, were excluded from the earlier analysis of a few hundred of the donors because counts were too low. Correlated functional status among segregating V segments might be attributable to linkage disequilibrium, but an unknown experimental factor could not be ruled out. An association between a missense DCLRE1C variant and V-gene and J-gene trimming of TCR beta chains was found in a later genetic analysis and replicated in an independent cohort. A later analysis associated 16,951 TCR beta sequences with specific HLA alleles at a false discovery rate of 0.05. In the study, around 150 TCR beta chains were listed as associated with cytomegalovirus. It was suggested by the authors that the approach could potentially be generalized to other disease states and immunological phenotypes. Assigning TCR associations to individual alleles was difficult when HLA alleles, especially DR and DQ, strongly co-occurred. A further reported finding was that TCR beta sequences accurately predicted the HLA-A and HLA-B alleles for most subjects in the first cohort. Some IMGT-functional V segments, including TRBV6-2 and TRBV6-3, could not be told apart with the 87-base-pair reads, so those segments were excluded. A later genetic analysis reported fewer N-insertions in productive TCRs among donors in an Asian-associated ancestry cluster than the roughly 670-donor mean. The classifier was reported to diagnose cytomegalovirus status with high specificity and sensitivity in both the original cohort and the validation cohort. While some public TCRs were present in many individuals, most TCR sequences turned up only very rarely across donors. The only immune exposure information available for the cohort was CMV serostatus.

The cohort consisted of 600 or so healthy bone marrow donors. At the time of sampling, every cohort member was nominally healthy, though immune exposures that went unrecorded were likely present. The donor tested CMV seronegative and was one of the 352 seronegative cohort members. A peripheral blood sample was collected from each donor, and TCR beta sequencing was performed on peripheral blood mononuclear cells. The Qiagen DNeasy Blood Extraction Kit was used to extract genomic DNA from the blood cell samples. Library preparation used the immunoSEQ multiplex PCR assay. The multiplex PCR relied on a mix of 60 forward primers for TCR Vbeta segments and 13 reverse primers for TCR Jbeta segments. Amplification of the CDR3 region of rearranged TCR beta genes was performed with a multiplex PCR assay on genomic DNA. The amplified TCR beta libraries were sequenced on the Illumina HiSeq System as 87-base-pair reads. In the original analysis: A later analysis counted some 80 million unique TCR beta chains across the 550 to 750 repertoires, and approximately 11 million of these chains were shared by at least two donors. To remove PCR and sequencing errors, raw reads were error-corrected and collapsed into unique sequences using a nearest-neighbor algorithm that merged closely related sequences. CDR3 sequences were aligned to IMGT reference sequences to assign V, D and J gene segments. For a sequence to be retained, a match of at least six nucleotides was required to both a V gene segment and a J gene segment. Rearrangements were called productive when the CDR3 lacked stop codons and stayed in frame with V and J; all others were non-productive. Following IMGT convention, CDR3 was defined as the stretch from the second conserved V-encoded cysteine to the conserved J-encoded phenylalanine. The earlier analysis of 587 of the donors excluded any sequence lacking an unambiguous match to a single V gene segment. In an earlier analysis of more than 500 of the donors, a V segment was called functional when productive rearrangements were above 56.7%, and segregating when the standard deviation between donors exceeded 5%. A statistical classification framework was developed to diagnose cytomegalovirus status using the catalog of TCR beta chain sequences. In a later analysis, TCR nucleotide sequences were compared against IMGT/GENE-DB human TR gene sequences so that V and J genes could be assigned. In a later analysis, CDR3 sequences and most-parsimonious VDJ recombination scenarios were assigned using the TCRdist pipeline. In a later analysis, each TCR beta chain was defined by its CDR3 amino acid sequence together with its V-gene family, and reads without a unique V-gene family were excluded. To address suspected cross-contamination and a sequencing artifact, a later analysis removed approximately 600 highly shared, low-generation-probability nucleotide sequences. In a later analysis, a clonal expansion index was calculated for each public chain from normalized within-repertoire ranks of inferred template counts. Generation probabilities in a later analysis came from a VDJ recombination model fitted to out-of-frame rearrangements, and those results were checked against IGoR. A later analysis scored TCR-TCR, TCR-HLA and TCR-CMV co-occurrence with hypergeometric tests, applying a repertoire-size bias correction to TCR pairs. A later analysis estimated false discovery rates by permuting HLA or CMV assignments 20 times. In a later analysis, co-occurring TCRs were grouped with DBSCAN, and TCRdist sequence similarity was added when clustering was performed within HLA-allele-positive subsets. Co-occurrence clustering excluded repertoires with fewer than 30,000 or more than 120,000 public chains, plus five with anomalous nucleotide sharing. Here the immuneACCESS table is served through TCRdb, limited to in-frame sequences with V and J called. Missing clones are a known gap in these copies; in checked studies unresolved V genes cover under half, and the rest lacks a known reason. The D gene and trimming were derived from the DNA, and the V and J assignments and clone size from that table. This sample has more than 150,000 clones in its table, and roughly 80% of those were observed once. 0.2% to 0.3% of the sample lies in the top ten.

CDR3 length: 11 amino acids, cysteine to phenylalanine. CDR3 DNA only is kept here, 33 bases in frame from base 1. Sequences MNHNS (CDR1) and SASEGT (CDR2) are obtained from the germline V gene. Trimming costs V 5 bases and J 4 bases, and their ends lie 5 bases apart. Concerning this clone: Its antigen target is currently unknown. No qualities accompany the bases; no much larger clone lies one base away.

The receptor chain draws on TRBV6-1 and TRBJ1-1, with no confident D gene call. The sample was PBMCs. The source of this sequence is a boy younger than 18 in good health and CMV-seronegative. The DNA is as follows: TGTGCCAGCAGTACTGTCACTGAAGCTTTCTTT. Translated, this is CASSTVTEAFF.